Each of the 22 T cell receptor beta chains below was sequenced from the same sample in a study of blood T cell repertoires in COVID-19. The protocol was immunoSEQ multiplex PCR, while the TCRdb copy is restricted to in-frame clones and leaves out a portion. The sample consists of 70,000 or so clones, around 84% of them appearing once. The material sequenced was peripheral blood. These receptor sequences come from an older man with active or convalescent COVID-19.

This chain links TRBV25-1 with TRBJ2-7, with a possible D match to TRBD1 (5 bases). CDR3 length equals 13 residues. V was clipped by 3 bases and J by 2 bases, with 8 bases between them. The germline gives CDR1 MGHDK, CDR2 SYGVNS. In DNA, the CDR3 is TGTGCCAGCAGTGATGACAGAACCTACGAGCAGTACTTC. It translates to CASSDDRTYEQYF.

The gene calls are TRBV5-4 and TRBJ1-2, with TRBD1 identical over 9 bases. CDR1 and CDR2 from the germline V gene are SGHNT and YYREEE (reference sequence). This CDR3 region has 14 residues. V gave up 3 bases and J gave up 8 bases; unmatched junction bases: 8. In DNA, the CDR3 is TGTGCCAGCAGCTCGGGACAGGGAGTAGGGGGCTACACCTTC. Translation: CASSSGQGVGGYTF.

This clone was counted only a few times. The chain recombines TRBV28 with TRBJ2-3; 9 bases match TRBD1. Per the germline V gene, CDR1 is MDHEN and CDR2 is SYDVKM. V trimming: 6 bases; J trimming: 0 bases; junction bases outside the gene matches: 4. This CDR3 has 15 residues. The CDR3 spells CASSYRGLSTDTQYF. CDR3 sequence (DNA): TGTGCCAGCAGCTACAGGGGGCTTAGCACAGATACGCAGTATTTT.

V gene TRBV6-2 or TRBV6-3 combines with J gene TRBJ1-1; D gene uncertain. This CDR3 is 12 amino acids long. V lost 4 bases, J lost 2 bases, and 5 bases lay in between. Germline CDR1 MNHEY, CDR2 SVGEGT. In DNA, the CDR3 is TGTGCCAGCAGTTTCCAAAACACTGAAGCTTTCTTT. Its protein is CASSFQNTEAFF.

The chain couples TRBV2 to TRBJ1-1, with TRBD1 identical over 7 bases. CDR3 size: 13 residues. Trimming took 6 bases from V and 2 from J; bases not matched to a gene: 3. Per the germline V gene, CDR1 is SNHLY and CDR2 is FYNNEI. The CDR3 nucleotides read TGTGCCAGCAGGGGACAGCTAAACACTGAAGCTTTCTTT. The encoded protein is CASRGQLNTEAFF.

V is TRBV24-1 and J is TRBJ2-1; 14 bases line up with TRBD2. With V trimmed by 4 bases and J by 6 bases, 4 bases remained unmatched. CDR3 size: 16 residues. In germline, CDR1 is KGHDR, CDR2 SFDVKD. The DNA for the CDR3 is TGTGCCACCAGTGACGGACTAGCGGGAGGTCTCAATGAGCAGTTCTTC. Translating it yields CATSDGLAGGLNEQFF.

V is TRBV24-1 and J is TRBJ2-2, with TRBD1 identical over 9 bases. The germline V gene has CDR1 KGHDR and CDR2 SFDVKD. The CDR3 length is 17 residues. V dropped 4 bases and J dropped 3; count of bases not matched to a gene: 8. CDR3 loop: CATSDPLDRGYTGELFF. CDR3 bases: TGTGCCACCAGTGACCCTTTAGACAGGGGGTACACCGGGGAGCTGTTTTTT.

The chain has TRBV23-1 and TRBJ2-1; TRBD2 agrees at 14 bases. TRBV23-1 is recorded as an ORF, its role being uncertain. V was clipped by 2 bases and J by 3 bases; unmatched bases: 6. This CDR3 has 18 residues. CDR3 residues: CASSQLSGTSGSYNEQFF. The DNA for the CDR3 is TGCGCCAGCAGTCAACTTTCCGGGACTAGCGGGAGCTACAATGAGCAGTTCTTC.

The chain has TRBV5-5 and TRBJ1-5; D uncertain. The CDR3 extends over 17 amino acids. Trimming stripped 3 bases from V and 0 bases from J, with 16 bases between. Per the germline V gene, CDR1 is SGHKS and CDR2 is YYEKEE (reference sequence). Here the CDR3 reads CASSYSSGSYSNQPQHF. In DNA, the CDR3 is TGTGCCAGCAGCTACTCCTCGGGGTCCTATAGCAATCAGCCCCAGCATTTT.

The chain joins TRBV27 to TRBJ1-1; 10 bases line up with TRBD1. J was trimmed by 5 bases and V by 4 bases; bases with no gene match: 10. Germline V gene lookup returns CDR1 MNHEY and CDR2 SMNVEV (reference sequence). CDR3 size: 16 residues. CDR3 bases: TGTGCCAGCAGTTCACAATTCCGGACAGGGGGTACTGAAGCTTTCTTT. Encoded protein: CASSSQFRTGGTEAFF.

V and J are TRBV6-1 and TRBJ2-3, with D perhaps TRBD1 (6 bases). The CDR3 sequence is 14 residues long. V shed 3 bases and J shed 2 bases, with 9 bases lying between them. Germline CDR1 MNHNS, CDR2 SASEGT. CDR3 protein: CASSERGYTDTQYF. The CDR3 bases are TGTGCCAGCAGTGAGAGGGGGTACACAGATACGCAGTATTTT.

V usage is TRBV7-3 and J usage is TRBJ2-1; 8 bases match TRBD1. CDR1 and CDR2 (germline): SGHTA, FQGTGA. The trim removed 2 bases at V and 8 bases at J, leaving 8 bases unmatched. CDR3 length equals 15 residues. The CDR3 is CASSLLGQGGYEQFF. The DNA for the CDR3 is TGTGCCAGCAGCTTACTCGGACAGGGTGGTTATGAGCAGTTCTTC.

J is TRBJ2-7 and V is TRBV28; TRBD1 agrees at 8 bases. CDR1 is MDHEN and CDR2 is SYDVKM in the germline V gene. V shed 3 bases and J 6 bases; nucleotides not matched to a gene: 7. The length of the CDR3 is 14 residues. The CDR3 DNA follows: TGTGCCAGCAGTTTGCCCCAGGACAGGGCCGAGCAGTACTTC. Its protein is CASSLPQDRAEQYF.

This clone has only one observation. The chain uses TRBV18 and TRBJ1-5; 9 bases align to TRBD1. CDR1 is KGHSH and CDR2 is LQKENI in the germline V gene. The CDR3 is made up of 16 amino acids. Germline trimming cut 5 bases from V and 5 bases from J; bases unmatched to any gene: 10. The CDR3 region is CASSKDGTGSYQPQHF. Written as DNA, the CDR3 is TGTGCCAGCTCAAAAGACGGGACAGGGTCGTATCAGCCCCAGCATTTT.

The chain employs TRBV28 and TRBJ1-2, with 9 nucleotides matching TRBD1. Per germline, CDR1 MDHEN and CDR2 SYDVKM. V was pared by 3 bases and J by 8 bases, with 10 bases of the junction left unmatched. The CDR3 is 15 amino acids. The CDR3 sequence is CASSLRRQGVKGYTF. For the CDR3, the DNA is TGTGCCAGCAGTTTGCGCAGACAGGGGGTAAAAGGCTACACCTTC.

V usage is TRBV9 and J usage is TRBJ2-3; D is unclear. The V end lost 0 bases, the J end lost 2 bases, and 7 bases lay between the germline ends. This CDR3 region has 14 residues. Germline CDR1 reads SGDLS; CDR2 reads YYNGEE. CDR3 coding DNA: TGTGCCAGCAGCGTAGATGGAGCCACAGATACGCAGTATTTT. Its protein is CASSVDGATDTQYF.

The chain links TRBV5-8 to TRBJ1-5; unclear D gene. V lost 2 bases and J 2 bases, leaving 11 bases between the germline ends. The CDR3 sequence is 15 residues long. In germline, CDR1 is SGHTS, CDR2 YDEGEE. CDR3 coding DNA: TGTGCCAGCAGCTTTAGCAGAATGGGCAATCAGCCCCAGCATTTT. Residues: CASSFSRMGNQPQHF.

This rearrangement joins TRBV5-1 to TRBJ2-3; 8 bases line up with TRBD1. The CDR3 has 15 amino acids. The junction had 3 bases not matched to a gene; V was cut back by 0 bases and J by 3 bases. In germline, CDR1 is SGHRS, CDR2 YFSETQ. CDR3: CASSLDGQGTDTQYF. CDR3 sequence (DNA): TGCGCCAGCAGCTTGGACGGACAGGGAACAGATACGCAGTATTTT.

The CDR3 DNA reads as TGTGCCAGCAGCCGCTTGGGACTAGAAGCCACAGATACGCAGTATTTT. This translates into CASSRLGLEATDTQYF. This chain joins TRBV13 and TRBJ2-3, with 8 bases identical to TRBD2. V trimming: 5 bases; J trimming: 2 bases; junction bases outside the gene matches: 9. This CDR3 spans 16 amino acids. The V gene's germline CDR1 is PRHDT and CDR2 FYEKMQ (reference sequence).

For the CDR3, the DNA is TGTGCCACCAGCAGGCCCCCCGTCCGGGGGGAGCAGTTCTTC. It translates to CATSRPPVRGEQFF. V and J are TRBV15 and TRBJ2-1; tentative D call: TRBD2 (6 bases). CDR1 is LNHNV, CDR2 YYDKDF, per germline (reference sequence). The CDR3 length is 14 residues. Trimming left V 3 bases short and J 10 bases short, with 16 bases between.

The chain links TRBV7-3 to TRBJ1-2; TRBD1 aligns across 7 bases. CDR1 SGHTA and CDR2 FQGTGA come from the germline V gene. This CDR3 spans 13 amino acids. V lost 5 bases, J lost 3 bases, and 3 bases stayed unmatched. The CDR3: CASSLTGYYGYTF. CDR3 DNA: TGTGCCAGCAGCCTGACAGGGTACTATGGCTACACCTTC.

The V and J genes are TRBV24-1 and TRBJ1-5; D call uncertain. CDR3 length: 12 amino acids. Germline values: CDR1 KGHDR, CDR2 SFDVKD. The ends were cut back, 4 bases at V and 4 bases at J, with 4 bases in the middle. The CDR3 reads CATSETNQPQHF. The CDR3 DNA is TGTGCCACCAGTGAAACAAATCAGCCCCAGCATTTT.